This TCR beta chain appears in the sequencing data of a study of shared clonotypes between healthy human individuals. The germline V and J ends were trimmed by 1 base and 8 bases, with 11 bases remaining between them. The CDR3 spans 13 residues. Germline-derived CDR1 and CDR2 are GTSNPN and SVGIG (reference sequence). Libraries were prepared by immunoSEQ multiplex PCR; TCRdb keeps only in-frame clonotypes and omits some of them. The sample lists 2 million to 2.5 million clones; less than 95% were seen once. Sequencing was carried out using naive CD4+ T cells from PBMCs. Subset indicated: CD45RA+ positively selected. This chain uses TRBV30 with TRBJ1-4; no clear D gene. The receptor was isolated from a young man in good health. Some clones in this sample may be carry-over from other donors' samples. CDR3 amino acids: CAWSGGLVEKLFF. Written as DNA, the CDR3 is TGTGCCTGGAGTGGAGGACTTGTCGAAAAACTGTTTTTT.